The sequence of this T cell receptor beta chain was determined in a study of post-analysis software for immune sequencing data. Study details: Relapsing-remitting, secondary progressive and progressive-relapsing forms of multiple sclerosis all featured among disease courses. Study conclusions and caveats: Strong co-clustering by F measure was evident for samples that had been prepared in the same batch. About 5 TRBV segments were more frequent in patients than controls; TRBV5-6, TRBV5-1 and TRBV20-1 belonged to this group. Multiple sclerosis patients had significantly lower normalized Chao1 diversity than controls.

TCR beta cDNA libraries had unique molecular identifiers. TCRdb re-called the PCR reads through MiXCR, storing one row per CDR3 protein. Of about 540,000 distinct CDR3 sequences listed, approximately 34% are singletons. Trimming pared 3 bases from V and 7 bases from J, leaving 19 bases between. Germline V gives CDR1 SQVTM, CDR2 ANQGSEA. This CDR3 region has 15 residues. On this clonotype itself: The antigen remains unidentified.

Sequencing was done on a sample of blood. This sequence originates from a girl aged 2-17 years with multiple sclerosis. The V and J genes are TRBV29-1 and TRBJ2-1, with D perhaps assigned TRBD1 or TRBD2 (6 bases each). The CDR3 coding sequence is TGCAGCGTTGATCTTAGGGGGGCCCCGGAAAATGAGCAGTTCTTC. This codes for CSVDLRGAPENEQFF.